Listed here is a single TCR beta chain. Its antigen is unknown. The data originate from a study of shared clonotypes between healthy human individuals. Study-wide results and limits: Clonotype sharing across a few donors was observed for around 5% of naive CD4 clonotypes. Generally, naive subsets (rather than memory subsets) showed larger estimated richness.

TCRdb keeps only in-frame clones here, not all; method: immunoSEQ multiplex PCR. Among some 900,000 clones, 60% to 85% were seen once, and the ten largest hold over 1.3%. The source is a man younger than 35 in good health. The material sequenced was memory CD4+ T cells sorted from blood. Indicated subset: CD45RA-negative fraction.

The CDR3 nucleotides read TGTGCCAGCATTAGGGGCGGGAAGACCCAGTACTTC. Residues: CASIRGGKTQYF. The V call is TRBV2, the J call TRBJ2-5, with TRBD2 as a possible D gene (6 bases). This CDR3 has 12 amino acids. The germline gives CDR1 SNHLY, CDR2 FYNNEI. Deletions cut 7 bases from V and 6 bases from J, with 12 bases between.